These T cell receptor beta chains were read from a single sample in a study of response to subunit inactivated influenza vaccine. TCRdb reprocessed the RT-PCR reads via MiXCR and lists one record per CDR3 protein. The repertoire holds around 790,000 distinct CDR3 sequences, with 21% as singletons. This material consisted of PBMCs from blood, taken 5 to 6 days after vaccination. Source of these receptors: a man between 50 and 59 years old who received an inactivated influenza vaccine. CDR3s include the opening cysteine and the closing phenylalanine or tryptophan. A D gene is named only where the DNA matches it firmly. Size tells how often a clone was seen (once, few, many) or the class of an expanded clone, and some rows leave it out.

D gene: .; V gene: TRBV24-1; clone size: few; J gene: TRBJ1-5; CDR3 protein: CATSDPRDRNQPQHF; CDR3 DNA: TGTGCCACCAGTGACCCCCGGGACCGCAATCAGCCCCAGCATTTT
D gene: .; V gene: TRBV20-1; clone size: many; J gene: TRBJ2-3; CDR3 protein: CSAPPLTSDTQYF; CDR3 DNA: TGCAGTGCTCCTCCCTTAACATCCGATACGCAGTATTTT
D gene: .; V gene: TRBV7-8; clone size: .; J gene: TRBJ2-7; CDR3 protein: CASSAPDLGAEQYF; CDR3 DNA: TGTGCCAGCAGCGCCCCGGATCTGGGGGCCGAGCAGTACTTC
D gene: TRBD1; V gene: TRBV2; clone size: once; J gene: TRBJ2-3; CDR3 protein: CASSDRQGVRRTDTQYF; CDR3 DNA: TGTGCCAGCAGTGATCGACAGGGCGTTCGCCGCACAGATACGCAGTATTTT
D gene: .; V gene: TRBV6-1; clone size: few; J gene: TRBJ2-5; CDR3 protein: CASSEPAMSTQYF; CDR3 DNA: TGTGCCAGCAGTGAACCTGCCATGTCGACCCAGTACTTC
D gene: TRBD1; V gene: TRBV20-1; clone size: many; J gene: TRBJ1-5; CDR3 protein: CSASPQGANQPQHF; CDR3 DNA: TGCAGTGCTAGTCCACAGGGGGCTAATCAGCCCCAGCATTTT
D gene: .; V gene: TRBV9; clone size: .; J gene: TRBJ2-3; CDR3 protein: CASSVGPETDTQYF; CDR3 DNA: TGTGCCAGCAGCGTAGGCCCGGAGACAGATACGCAGTATTTT
D gene: .; V gene: TRBV3-1; clone size: .; J gene: TRBJ1-3; CDR3 protein: CASSRGIPGSGNTIYF; CDR3 DNA: TGTGCCAGCAGCCGGGGCATTCCGGGCTCTGGAAACACCATATATTTT
D gene: .; V gene: TRBV9; clone size: .; J gene: TRBJ2-3; CDR3 protein: CASRAGQSTDTQYF; CDR3 DNA: TGTGCCAGCAGAGCGGGACAGAGCACAGATACGCAGTATTTT
D gene: .; V gene: TRBV7-2; clone size: .; J gene: TRBJ2-7; CDR3 protein: CASSLDRGAFYEQYF; CDR3 DNA: TGTGCCAGCAGCTTAGATAGAGGGGCCTTCTACGAGCAGTACTTC
D gene: .; V gene: TRBV7-2; clone size: .; J gene: TRBJ2-1; CDR3 protein: CASSPWGQGGNEQFF; CDR3 DNA: TGTGCCAGCAGCCCCTGGGGGCAGGGAGGCAATGAGCAGTTCTTC
D gene: TRBD2; V gene: TRBV12-3/TRBV12-4; clone size: many; J gene: TRBJ2-1; CDR3 protein: CASSFGGSDEQFF; CDR3 DNA: TGTGCCAGCAGTTTTGGCGGGAGCGATGAGCAGTTCTTC
D gene: .; V gene: TRBV7-2; clone size: few; J gene: TRBJ2-5; CDR3 protein: CASSFQQGWQETQYF; CDR3 DNA: TGTGCCAGCAGCTTCCAACAGGGTTGGCAAGAGACCCAGTACTTC
D gene: TRBD2; V gene: TRBV30; clone size: .; J gene: TRBJ2-5; CDR3 protein: CAWRTTGLAVAGTQYF; CDR3 DNA: TGTGCCTGGAGGACCACGGGACTAGCGGTGGCGGGGACCCAGTACTTC
D gene: .; V gene: TRBV20-1; clone size: few; J gene: TRBJ1-4; CDR3 protein: CSARAGQSEKLFF; CDR3 DNA: TGCAGTGCTAGGGCTGGACAGAGCGAAAAACTGTTTTTT
D gene: TRBD1; V gene: TRBV6-1; clone size: many; J gene: TRBJ1-2; CDR3 protein: CASSAQNRGSVGYTF; CDR3 DNA: TGTGCCAGCAGTGCCCAGAACAGGGGATCGGTGGGCTACACCTTC
D gene: TRBD1; V gene: TRBV7-2; clone size: .; J gene: TRBJ1-2; CDR3 protein: CASSFIGDRGMSGYTF; CDR3 DNA: TGTGCCAGCAGCTTTATAGGAGACAGGGGTATGAGCGGCTACACCTTC
D gene: .; V gene: TRBV7-2; clone size: .; J gene: TRBJ2-1; CDR3 protein: CASSLRRQVGYNEQFF; CDR3 DNA: TGTGCCAGCAGCTTAAGGCGGCAGGTGGGCTACAATGAGCAGTTCTTC
D gene: .; V gene: TRBV4-2; clone size: few; J gene: TRBJ2-5; CDR3 protein: CASSQDSLRGSRRETQYF; CDR3 DNA: TGTGCCAGCAGCCAAGATTCCCTCCGGGGTAGCCGGAGAGAGACCCAGTACTTC
D gene: .; V gene: TRBV12-3/TRBV12-4; clone size: .; J gene: TRBJ2-3; CDR3 protein: CASSAGQGKRYTQYF; CDR3 DNA: TGTGCCAGCAGTGCAGGCCAGGGTAAAAGATATACGCAGTATTTT
D gene: .; V gene: TRBV7-9; clone size: few; J gene: TRBJ1-3; CDR3 protein: CASSLTPAGVSGNTIYF; CDR3 DNA: TGTGCCAGCAGCTTAACGCCGGCCGGCGTCTCTGGAAACACCATATATTTT
D gene: .; V gene: TRBV6-5; clone size: few; J gene: TRBJ2-6; CDR3 protein: CASSYRLLGWDSGANVLTF; CDR3 DNA: TGTGCCAGCAGTTACCGTCTTCTAGGGTGGGACTCTGGGGCCAACGTCCTGACTTTC
D gene: .; V gene: TRBV19; clone size: few; J gene: TRBJ2-5; CDR3 protein: CASSITRGRQVTQYF; CDR3 DNA: TGTGCCAGTAGTATCACCAGGGGTCGCCAGGTGACCCAGTACTTC
D gene: TRBD1; V gene: TRBV11-2; clone size: .; J gene: TRBJ2-7; CDR3 protein: CASSLYGQGVYEQYF; CDR3 DNA: TGTGCCAGCAGCTTATACGGACAGGGCGTTTACGAGCAGTACTTC
D gene: .; V gene: TRBV28; clone size: .; J gene: TRBJ1-3; CDR3 protein: CASRGGGPGNTIYF; CDR3 DNA: TGTGCCAGCAGGGGAGGGGGGCCTGGAAACACCATATATTTT
D gene: .; V gene: TRBV28; clone size: many; J gene: TRBJ2-6; CDR3 protein: CASRTSKGSTGANVLTF; CDR3 DNA: TGTGCCAGCCGCACTTCGAAGGGTTCCACTGGGGCCAACGTCCTGACTTTC
D gene: .; V gene: TRBV21-1; clone size: few; J gene: TRBJ2-7; CDR3 protein: CASSKMGGSYEQYF; CDR3 DNA: TGTGCCAGCAGCAAAATGGGCGGTTCCTACGAGCAGTACTTC
D gene: .; V gene: TRBV5-1; clone size: many; J gene: TRBJ2-7; CDR3 protein: CASSLATGSYEQYF; CDR3 DNA: TGCGCCAGCAGCTTGGCCACAGGGTCCTACGAGCAGTACTTC
D gene: .; V gene: TRBV24-1; clone size: .; J gene: TRBJ2-3; CDR3 protein: CATSGQLTDTQYF; CDR3 DNA: TGTGCCACCAGCGGGCAACTCACAGATACGCAGTATTTT
D gene: TRBD1; V gene: TRBV12-3/TRBV12-4; clone size: .; J gene: TRBJ1-1; CDR3 protein: CASSSGPTGYFTEAFF; CDR3 DNA: TGTGCCAGCAGTTCTGGCCCGACAGGGTATTTTACTGAAGCTTTCTTT
D gene: TRBD1; V gene: TRBV20-1; clone size: few; J gene: TRBJ2-5; CDR3 protein: CSAPTGGTQETQYF; CDR3 DNA: TGCAGTGCCCCGACAGGGGGGACCCAAGAGACCCAGTACTTC
D gene: TRBD2; V gene: TRBV12-3/TRBV12-4; clone size: few; J gene: TRBJ2-1; CDR3 protein: CASSTSGGAGTSYNEQFF; CDR3 DNA: TGTGCCAGCAGTACTAGCGGGGGGGCGGGTACATCCTACAATGAGCAGTTCTTC
D gene: .; V gene: TRBV5-1; clone size: .; J gene: TRBJ2-5; CDR3 protein: CASSEGGLLGQETQYF; CDR3 DNA: TGCGCCAGCAGCGAAGGAGGTCTTCTCGGTCAAGAGACCCAGTACTTC
D gene: TRBD1; V gene: TRBV5-5; clone size: .; J gene: TRBJ1-1; CDR3 protein: CASSFRTGSGIEAFF; CDR3 DNA: TGTGCCAGCAGCTTCCGGACAGGGTCAGGGATTGAAGCTTTCTTT
D gene: TRBD1; V gene: TRBV20-1; clone size: .; J gene: TRBJ1-1; CDR3 protein: CSASGSFRGRKTEAFF; CDR3 DNA: TGCAGTGCTAGTGGCTCTTTTAGGGGGCGAAAGACTGAAGCTTTCTTT
D gene: .; V gene: TRBV6-1; clone size: few; J gene: TRBJ1-5; CDR3 protein: CASSVGGPQPQHF; CDR3 DNA: TGTGCCAGCAGTGTCGGGGGTCCTCAGCCCCAGCATTTT
D gene: .; V gene: TRBV20-1; clone size: .; J gene: TRBJ1-1; CDR3 protein: CSARMTVLDTEAFF; CDR3 DNA: TGCAGTGCTAGGATGACCGTCCTGGACACTGAAGCTTTCTTT
D gene: TRBD2; V gene: TRBV20-1; clone size: few; J gene: TRBJ2-7; CDR3 protein: CSARELAGWHEQYF; CDR3 DNA: TGCAGTGCTAGAGAACTAGCGGGATGGCACGAGCAGTACTTC
D gene: TRBD2; V gene: TRBV5-1; clone size: few; J gene: TRBJ2-7; CDR3 protein: CASSAEASGGSPYEQYF; CDR3 DNA: TGCGCCAGCAGCGCCGAGGCTAGCGGGGGAAGCCCCTACGAGCAGTACTTC
D gene: TRBD2; V gene: TRBV5-1; clone size: few; J gene: TRBJ2-1; CDR3 protein: CASSLLAGGAYEQFF; CDR3 DNA: TGCGCCAGCAGCTTGCTAGCGGGAGGGGCCTATGAGCAGTTCTTC
D gene: .; V gene: TRBV20-1; clone size: .; J gene: TRBJ2-5; CDR3 protein: CSARDLVWQTQYF; CDR3 DNA: TGCAGTGCTAGAGATCTAGTGTGGCAGACCCAGTACTTC
D gene: .; V gene: TRBV5-1; clone size: .; J gene: TRBJ1-1; CDR3 protein: CASSARDKSEAFF; CDR3 DNA: TGCGCCAGCAGCGCTAGGGACAAATCTGAAGCTTTCTTT
D gene: .; V gene: TRBV18; clone size: .; J gene: TRBJ1-1; CDR3 protein: CASSPPAGLNTEAFF; CDR3 DNA: TGTGCCAGCTCACCACCGGCCGGATTGAACACTGAAGCTTTCTTT
D gene: .; V gene: TRBV10-3; clone size: .; J gene: TRBJ2-3; CDR3 protein: CAISATGIQDTQYF; CDR3 DNA: TGTGCCATCAGTGCTACAGGTATACAAGATACGCAGTATTTT
D gene: .; V gene: TRBV4-1; clone size: .; J gene: TRBJ2-1; CDR3 protein: CASSQDRWRATEQFF; CDR3 DNA: TGCGCCAGCAGCCAAGATCGTTGGCGGGCCACTGAGCAGTTCTTC
D gene: .; V gene: TRBV7-8; clone size: .; J gene: TRBJ2-2; CDR3 protein: CASPSGILTENTGELFF; CDR3 DNA: TGTGCCAGCCCCTCGGGCATCTTGACGGAGAACACCGGGGAGCTGTTTTTT
D gene: .; V gene: TRBV5-1; clone size: few; J gene: TRBJ1-6; CDR3 protein: CASSLRQGSSPLHF; CDR3 DNA: TGCGCCAGCAGCTTGAGGCAGGGAAGCTCACCCCTCCACTTT
D gene: TRBD1; V gene: TRBV7-7; clone size: many; J gene: TRBJ2-3; CDR3 protein: CASSPTGSTDTQYF; CDR3 DNA: TGTGCTAGCAGTCCGACAGGGAGCACAGATACGCAGTATTTT
D gene: TRBD2; V gene: TRBV12-3/TRBV12-4; clone size: few; J gene: TRBJ2-7; CDR3 protein: CASSLSGGASEQYF; CDR3 DNA: TGTGCCAGCAGTTTATCGGGGGGGGCTTCCGAGCAGTACTTC
D gene: .; V gene: TRBV20-1; clone size: .; J gene: TRBJ2-1; CDR3 protein: CSARALGSYNEQFF; CDR3 DNA: TGCAGTGCTAGAGCTTTGGGTTCCTACAATGAGCAGTTCTTC
D gene: TRBD1; V gene: TRBV5-4; clone size: few; J gene: TRBJ2-5; CDR3 protein: CASSLGQGLGETQYF; CDR3 DNA: TGTGCCAGCAGCTTGGGACAGGGGTTAGGGGAGACCCAGTACTTC
D gene: TRBD1; V gene: TRBV28; clone size: few; J gene: TRBJ2-6; CDR3 protein: CASSSTGGQAGANVLTF; CDR3 DNA: TGTGCCAGCAGTTCCACAGGGGGGCAGGCAGGGGCCAACGTCCTGACTTTC
D gene: TRBD2; V gene: TRBV5-1; clone size: few; J gene: TRBJ2-1; CDR3 protein: CASSLALAGAYNEQFF; CDR3 DNA: TGCGCCAGCAGCTTGGCACTAGCGGGGGCCTACAATGAGCAGTTCTTC